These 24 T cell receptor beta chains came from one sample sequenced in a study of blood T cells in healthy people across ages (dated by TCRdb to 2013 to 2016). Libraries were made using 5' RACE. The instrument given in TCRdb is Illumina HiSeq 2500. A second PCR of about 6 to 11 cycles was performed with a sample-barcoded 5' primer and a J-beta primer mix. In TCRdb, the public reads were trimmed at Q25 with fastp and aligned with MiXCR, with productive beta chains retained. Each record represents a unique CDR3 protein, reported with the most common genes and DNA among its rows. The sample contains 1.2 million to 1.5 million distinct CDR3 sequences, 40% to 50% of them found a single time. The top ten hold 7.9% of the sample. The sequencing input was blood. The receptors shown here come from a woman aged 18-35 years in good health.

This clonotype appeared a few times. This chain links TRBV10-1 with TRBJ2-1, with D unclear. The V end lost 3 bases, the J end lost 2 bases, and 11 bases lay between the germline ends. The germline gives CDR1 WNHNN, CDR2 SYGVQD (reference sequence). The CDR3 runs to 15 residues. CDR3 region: CASSDVGLPYNEQFF. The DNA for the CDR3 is TGCGCCAGCAGTGACGTGGGTTTGCCCTACAATGAGCAGTTCTTC.

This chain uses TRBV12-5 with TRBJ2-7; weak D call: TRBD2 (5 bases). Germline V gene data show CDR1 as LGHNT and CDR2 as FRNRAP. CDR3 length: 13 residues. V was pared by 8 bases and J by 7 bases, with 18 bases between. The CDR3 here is CASTGEIYNEQYF. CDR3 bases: TGTGCTAGTACCGGGGAGATCTACAATGAGCAGTACTTC.

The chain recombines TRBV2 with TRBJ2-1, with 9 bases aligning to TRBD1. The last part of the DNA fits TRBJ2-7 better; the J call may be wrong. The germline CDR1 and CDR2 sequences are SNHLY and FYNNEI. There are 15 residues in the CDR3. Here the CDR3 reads CASSANRGPYNEQYF. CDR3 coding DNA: TGTGCCAGCAGCGCGAACAGGGGGCCCTACAATGAGCAGTACTTC.

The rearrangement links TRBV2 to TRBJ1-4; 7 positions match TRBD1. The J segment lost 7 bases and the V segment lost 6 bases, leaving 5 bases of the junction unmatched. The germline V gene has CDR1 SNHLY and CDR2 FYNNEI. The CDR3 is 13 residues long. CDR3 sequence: CASRPPGGEKLFF. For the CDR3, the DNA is TGTGCCAGCAGGCCCCCAGGGGGTGAAAAACTGTTTTTT.

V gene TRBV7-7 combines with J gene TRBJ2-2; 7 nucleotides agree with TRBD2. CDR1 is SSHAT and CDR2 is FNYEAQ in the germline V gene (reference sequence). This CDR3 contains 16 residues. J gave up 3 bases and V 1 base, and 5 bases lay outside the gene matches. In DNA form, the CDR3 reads TGTGCCAGCAGCTTAGGAAGCGGGGCGTACACCGGGGAGCTGTTTTTT. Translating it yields CASSLGSGAYTGELFF.

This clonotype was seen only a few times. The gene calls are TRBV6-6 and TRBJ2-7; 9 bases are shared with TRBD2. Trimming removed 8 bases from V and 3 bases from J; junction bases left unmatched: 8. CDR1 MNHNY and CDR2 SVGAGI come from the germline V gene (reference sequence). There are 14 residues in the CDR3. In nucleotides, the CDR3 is TGTGCCAGCGGGCCGGGACTAGCTAGCTACGAGCAGTACTTC. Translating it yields CASGPGLASYEQYF.

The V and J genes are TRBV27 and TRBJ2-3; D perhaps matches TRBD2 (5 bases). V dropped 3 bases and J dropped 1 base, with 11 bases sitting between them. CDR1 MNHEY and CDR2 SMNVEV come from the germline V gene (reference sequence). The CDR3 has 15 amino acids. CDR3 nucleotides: TGTGCCAGCAGTTTTGTGGGGAGCGGCACAGATACGCAGTATTTT. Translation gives CASSFVGSGTDTQYF.

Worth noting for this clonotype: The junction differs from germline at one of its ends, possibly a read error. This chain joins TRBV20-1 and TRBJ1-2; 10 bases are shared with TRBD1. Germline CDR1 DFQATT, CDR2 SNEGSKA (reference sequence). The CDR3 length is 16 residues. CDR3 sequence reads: CSAAPGQGQGGKGCTF. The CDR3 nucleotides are TGCAGTGCGGCCCCGGGACAGGGGCAGGGGGGTAAGGGCTGCACCTTC.

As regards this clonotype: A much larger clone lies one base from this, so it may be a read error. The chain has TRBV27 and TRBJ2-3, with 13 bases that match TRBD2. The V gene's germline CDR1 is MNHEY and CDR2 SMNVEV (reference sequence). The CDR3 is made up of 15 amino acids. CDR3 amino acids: CASSLLAGGRDMQYF. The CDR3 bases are TGTGCCAGCAGTCTACTAGCGGGGGGGCGCGATATGCAGTATTTT.

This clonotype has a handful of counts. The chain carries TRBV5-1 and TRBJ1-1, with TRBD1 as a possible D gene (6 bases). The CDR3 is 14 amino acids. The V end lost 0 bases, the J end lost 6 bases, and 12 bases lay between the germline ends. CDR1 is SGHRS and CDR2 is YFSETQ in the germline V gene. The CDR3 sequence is CASSLVGAGAEAFF. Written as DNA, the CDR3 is TGCGCCAGCAGCTTGGTGGGGGCTGGCGCTGAAGCTTTCTTT.

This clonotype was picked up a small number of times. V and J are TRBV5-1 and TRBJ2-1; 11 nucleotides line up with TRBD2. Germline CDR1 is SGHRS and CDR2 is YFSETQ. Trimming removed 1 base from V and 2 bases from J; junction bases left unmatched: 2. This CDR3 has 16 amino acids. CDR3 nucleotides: TGCGCCAGCAGCTTGTTGGGACTAGCGGCCTACAATGAGCAGTTCTTC. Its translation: CASSLLGLAAYNEQFF.

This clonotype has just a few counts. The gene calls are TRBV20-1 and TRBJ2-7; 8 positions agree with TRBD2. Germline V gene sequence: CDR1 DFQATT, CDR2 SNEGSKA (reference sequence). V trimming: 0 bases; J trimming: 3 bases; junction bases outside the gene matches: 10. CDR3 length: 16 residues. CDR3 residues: CSARDSSSGGVYEQYF. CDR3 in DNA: TGCAGTGCTAGAGATTCATCCAGCGGGGGTGTCTACGAGCAGTACTTC.

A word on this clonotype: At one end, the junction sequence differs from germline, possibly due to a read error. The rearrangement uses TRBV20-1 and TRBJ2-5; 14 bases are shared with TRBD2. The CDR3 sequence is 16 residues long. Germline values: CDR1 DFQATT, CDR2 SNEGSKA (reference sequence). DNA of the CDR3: TGTTCGCCCGGGACTAGCGGGAGTCCAGGCATTAATGAGCAGTACTTC. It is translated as CSPGTSGSPGINEQYF.

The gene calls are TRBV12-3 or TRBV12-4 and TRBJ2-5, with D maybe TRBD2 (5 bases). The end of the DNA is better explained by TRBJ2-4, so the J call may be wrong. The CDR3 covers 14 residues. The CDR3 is CASSLSGRDNIQYF. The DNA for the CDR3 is TGTGCCAGCAGTTTATCGGGGAGAGATAACATTCAGTACTTC.

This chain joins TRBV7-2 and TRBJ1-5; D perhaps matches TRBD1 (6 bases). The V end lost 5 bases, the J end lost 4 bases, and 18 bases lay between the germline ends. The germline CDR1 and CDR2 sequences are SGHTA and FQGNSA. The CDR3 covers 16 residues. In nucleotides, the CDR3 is TGTGCCAGCAGCCTAGGCCCGCTCCAGGGGAATCAGCCCCAGCATTTT. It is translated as CASSLGPLQGNQPQHF.

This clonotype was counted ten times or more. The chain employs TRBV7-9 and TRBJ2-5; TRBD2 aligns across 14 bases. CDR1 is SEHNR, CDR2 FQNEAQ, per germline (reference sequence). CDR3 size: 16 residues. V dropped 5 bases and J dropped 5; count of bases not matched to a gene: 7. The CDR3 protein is CASSVGTSGSFETQYF. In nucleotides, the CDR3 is TGTGCCAGCAGCGTAGGGACTAGCGGGAGTTTTGAGACCCAGTACTTC.

The CDR3, as DNA: TGTGCCAGCAGAAGGCCCTTTGAGACCCAGTACTTC. Protein: CASRRPFETQYF. The chain employs TRBV28 and TRBJ2-5; D remains ambiguous. Trimming left V 6 bases short and J 5 bases short, with 10 bases between. Germline values: CDR1 MDHEN, CDR2 SYDVKM. This CDR3 contains 12 residues.

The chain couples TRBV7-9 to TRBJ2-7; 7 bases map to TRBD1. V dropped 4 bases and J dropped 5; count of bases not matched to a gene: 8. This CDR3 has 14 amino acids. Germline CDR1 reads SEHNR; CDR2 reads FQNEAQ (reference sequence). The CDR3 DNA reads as TGTGCCAGCAGCTCCCCCGACAGGGATGACGAGCAGTACTTC. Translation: CASSSPDRDDEQYF. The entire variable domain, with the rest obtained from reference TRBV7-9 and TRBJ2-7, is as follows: DTGVSQNPRHKITKRGQNVTFRCDPISEHNRLYWYRQTLGQGPEFLTYFQNEAQLEKSRLLSDRFSAERPKGSFSTLEIQRTEQGDSAMYLCASSSPDRDDEQYFGPGTRLTVT.

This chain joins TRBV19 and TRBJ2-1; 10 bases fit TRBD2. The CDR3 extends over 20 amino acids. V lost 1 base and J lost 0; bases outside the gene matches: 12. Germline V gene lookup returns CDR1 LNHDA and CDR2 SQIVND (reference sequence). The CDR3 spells CASSIVGLAAPESSYNEQFF. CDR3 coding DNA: TGTGCCAGTAGTATAGTCGGACTAGCGGCCCCAGAGAGCTCCTACAATGAGCAGTTCTTC. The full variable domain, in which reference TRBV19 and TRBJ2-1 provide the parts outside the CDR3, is DGGITQSPKYLFRKEGQNVTLSCEQNLNHDAMYWYRQDPGQGLRLIYYSQIVNDFQKGDIAEGYSVSREKKESFPLTVTSAQKNPTAFYLCASSIVGLAAPESSYNEQFFGPGTRLTVL.

The CDR3 loop reads CSARPKRGLAYEQYF. As DNA, the CDR3 is TGCAGTGCTAGACCGAAGCGGGGACTAGCCTACGAGCAGTACTTC. The chain carries TRBV20-1 and TRBJ2-7, with 8 nucleotides matching TRBD2. After removal of 2 bases from V and 2 bases from J, the junction contained 8 bases not matched to a gene. The CDR3 length is 15 residues. Germline V gives CDR1 DFQATT, CDR2 SNEGSKA (reference sequence).

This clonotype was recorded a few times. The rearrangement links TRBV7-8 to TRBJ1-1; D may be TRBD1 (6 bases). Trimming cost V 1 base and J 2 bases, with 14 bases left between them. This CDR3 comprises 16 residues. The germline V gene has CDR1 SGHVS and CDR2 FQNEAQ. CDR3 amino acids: CASSLVLGGPNTEAFF. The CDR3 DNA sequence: TGTGCCAGCAGCTTAGTGTTGGGGGGGCCTAACACTGAAGCTTTCTTT.

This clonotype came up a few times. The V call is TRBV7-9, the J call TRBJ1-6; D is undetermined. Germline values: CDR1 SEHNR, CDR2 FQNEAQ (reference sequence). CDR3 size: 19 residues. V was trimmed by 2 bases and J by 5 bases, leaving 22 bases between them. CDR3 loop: CASSLPLIGRNDNNSPLHF. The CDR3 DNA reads TGTGCCAGCAGCTTACCCCTCATTGGACGGAACGATAATAATTCACCCCTCCACTTT.

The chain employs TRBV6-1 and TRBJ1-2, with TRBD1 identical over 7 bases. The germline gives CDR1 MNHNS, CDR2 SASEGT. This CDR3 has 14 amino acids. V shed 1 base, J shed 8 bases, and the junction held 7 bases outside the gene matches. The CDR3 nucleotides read TGTGCCAGCAGTGAAGAGAGGGACAGAAGCGGCTACACCTTC. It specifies CASSEERDRSGYTF.

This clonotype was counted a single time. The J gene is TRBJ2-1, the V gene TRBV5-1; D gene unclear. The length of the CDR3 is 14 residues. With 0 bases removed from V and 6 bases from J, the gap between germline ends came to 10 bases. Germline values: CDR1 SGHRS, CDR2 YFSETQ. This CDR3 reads CASSLALDLNEQFF. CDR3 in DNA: TGCGCCAGCAGCTTGGCTCTGGATCTCAATGAGCAGTTCTTC.